The next 14 T cell receptor beta chains were all read from a single sample in a study. Via MiXCR, TCRdb re-called the RT-PCR reads, giving one row per CDR3 protein. The sample records about 700,000 distinct CDR3 sequences, over 12% being singletons. The source material was memory CD4+ T cells from blood. The receptor source for this set is a female donor in good health, serving as a healthy control.

A note on this clonotype: Given a much more abundant clone one base away, this may be a read error. The rearrangement joins TRBV4-3 to TRBJ1-6; D ambiguous. Germline CDR1 is LGHNA and CDR2 is YSLEER. V was shortened by 0 bases and J by 13 bases, with 13 bases between the two germline ends. The CDR3 contains 14 residues. Here the CDR3 DNA reads TGCGCCAGCAGCCAAGATGCCGGACCGATGCCCCTCCACTTT. Translation: CASSQDAGPMPLHF.

This sequence joins TRBV7-3 and TRBJ2-1; 7 bases agree with TRBD2. V shed 5 bases and J 9 bases; nucleotides not matched to a gene: 10. Germline CDR1 and CDR2: SGHTA and FQGTGA. The CDR3 runs to 14 residues. This CDR3 is CASSPGGSHGEQFF. The DNA of the CDR3 is TGTGCCAGCAGCCCCGGGGGGAGTCACGGTGAGCAGTTCTTC. The complete variable domain, with remaining parts taken from reference TRBV7-3 and TRBJ2-1, reads GAGVSQTPSNKVTEKGKYVELRCDPISGHTALYWYRQSLGQGPEFLIYFQGTGAADDSGLPNDRFFAVRPEGSVSTLKIQRTERGDSAVYLCASSPGGSHGEQFFGPGTRLTVL.

This clonotype was counted a few times. The chain has TRBV27 and TRBJ1-4; D might be TRBD1 (5 bases). Trimming removed 7 bases at V and 0 bases at J, with 18 bases between. The germline V gene has CDR1 MNHEY and CDR2 SMNVEV (reference sequence). The CDR3 has 17 residues. The CDR3: CASNWGLGVATNEKLFF. For the CDR3, the DNA is TGTGCCAGCAACTGGGGCCTCGGCGTAGCAACTAATGAAAAACTGTTTTTT.

This clonotype was detected a few times. This chain connects TRBV7-2 to TRBJ2-1, with 9 nucleotides matching TRBD1. Trimming at V came to 5 bases and at J to 8 bases, leaving 16 bases not matched to a gene. The germline V gene encodes CDR1 SGHTA and CDR2 FQGNSA. The CDR3 has 17 amino acids. The CDR3 region is CASSAGQGRFRDYEQFF. CDR3 DNA sequence: TGTGCCAGCAGCGCTGGACAGGGGCGGTTTAGGGATTATGAGCAGTTCTTC.

This clonotype has ten or more counts. The rearrangement links TRBV7-9 to TRBJ1-5; no clear D gene. Germline CDR1 reads SEHNR; CDR2 reads FQNEAQ (reference sequence). Trimming removed 1 base at V and 7 bases at J, with 14 bases between. This CDR3 has 15 amino acids. The CDR3 DNA follows: TGTGCCAGCAGCTTAGGTCCGGACTTGGGACAGCCCCAGCATTTT. Translating gives CASSLGPDLGQPQHF. The variable domain in full, completed from reference TRBV7-9 and TRBJ1-5, reads DTGVSQNPRHKITKRGQNVTFRCDPISEHNRLYWYRQTLGQGPEFLTYFQNEAQLEKSRLLSDRFSAERPKGSFSTLEIQRTEQGDSAMYLCASSLGPDLGQPQHFGDGTRLSIL.

The genes are TRBV7-2 and TRBJ2-2; no reliable D call. The CDR3 is made up of 15 amino acids. Trimming removed 7 bases at V and 4 bases at J, with 16 bases between. The germline V gene encodes CDR1 SGHTA and CDR2 FQGNSA. The CDR3 nucleotides read TGTGCCAGCACCTACTTTGGTCAGCTCACCGGGGAGCTGTTTTTT. This sequence encodes CASTYFGQLTGELFF.

The sample holds many counts of this clonotype. This chain links TRBV7-2 with TRBJ2-1; a weak D match, TRBD2 (6 bases). The V end was cut by 1 base, the J end by 8 bases, with 9 bases between. Looked up from germline, CDR1 is SGHTA and CDR2 is FQGNSA. This CDR3 is built from 13 residues. CDR3 sequence: CASSLGPGDEQFF. Written as DNA, the CDR3 is TGTGCCAGCAGCTTAGGTCCGGGGGATGAGCAGTTCTTC.

This clonotype appeared a few times. The chain employs TRBV29-1 and TRBJ1-1, with a tentative D call TRBD1 (6 bases). The CDR3 consists of 13 residues. The germline CDR1 and CDR2 sequences are SQVTM and ANQGSEA. Trimming stripped 5 bases from V and 3 bases from J, with 13 bases between. The CDR3 nucleotides read TGCAGCGTTTCCCAGGGGAAGGACACTGAAGCTTTCTTT. Its translation: CSVSQGKDTEAFF.

CDR3 sequence: CSASYTGLSNSPLHF. The CDR3 DNA follows: TGCAGTGCTAGCTATACAGGGTTAAGTAATTCACCCCTCCACTTT. The chain uses TRBV20-1 and TRBJ1-6, with a possible D match to TRBD1 (6 bases). The germline gives CDR1 DFQATT, CDR2 SNEGSKA (reference sequence). Trimming cost V 3 bases and J 6 bases, with 15 bases left between them. CDR3 length: 15 amino acids.

This clonotype was counted at least ten times. The rearrangement links TRBV7-3 to TRBJ2-3; the D call may be TRBD1 or TRBD2 (5 bases each). Looked up from germline, CDR1 is SGHTA and CDR2 is FQGTGA. V gave up 2 bases and J gave up 6 bases, with 15 bases separating them. This CDR3 is built from 15 residues. As DNA, the CDR3 is TGTGCCAGCAGCTTACTTGCGGGTCCAGGGGATACGCAGTATTTT. Translation gives CASSLLAGPGDTQYF.

This clonotype was seen repeatedly, ten times or more. The rearrangement joins TRBV7-2 to TRBJ1-4, with 7 positions matching TRBD1. The germline gives CDR1 SGHTA, CDR2 FQGNSA. After removal of 4 bases from V and 9 bases from J, the junction contained 8 bases not matched to a gene. This CDR3 region has 14 residues. CDR3 sequence (DNA): TGTGCCAGCAGCTCTGACAGGGCCGGCCAAAAACTGTTTTTT. Translated: CASSSDRAGQKLFF.

This clonotype was seen more than once but under ten times. For the CDR3, the DNA is TGTGCCAGCAGCTCCCAGTACAGGGGACTGAACACTGAAGCTTTCTTT. Protein: CASSSQYRGLNTEAFF. The genes are TRBV3-1 and TRBJ1-1, with 7 nucleotides matching TRBD1. CDR3 size: 16 residues. Germline V CDR1 and CDR2: LGHDT, YNNKEL (reference sequence). J gave up 0 bases and V 5 bases, and 9 bases lay outside the gene matches.

This clonotype was counted many times. V gene TRBV12-3 or TRBV12-4 combines with J gene TRBJ2-3, with D maybe TRBD1 (6 bases). The CDR3 loop spans 12 amino acids. Trimming took 8 bases from V and 6 from J, leaving 12 bases between them. Here the CDR3 reads CASSQGRDTQYF. The CDR3 bases are TGTGCCAGCTCACAGGGACGGGATACGCAGTATTTT.

The rearrangement uses TRBV6-1 and TRBJ2-1; TRBD1 might be the D (5 bases). Trimming took off 6 bases at V and 2 bases at J, with 14 bases between the two ends. Per the germline V gene, CDR1 is MNHNS and CDR2 is SASEGT. The CDR3 contains 15 residues. CDR3 nucleotides: TGTGCCAGCAGGGCCGACAGTGGTCCCTACAATGAGCAGTTCTTC. Translation gives CASRADSGPYNEQFF.